The 18 T cell receptor beta chains below were found in one sample sequenced in a study of molecular identifiers for immune sequencing clone quantification. Via MiXCR, TCRdb re-called the PCR reads, giving one row per CDR3 protein. The data contain about 500,000 distinct CDR3 sequences, roughly 24% of them seen just once; the ten biggest clones take up around 0.76%. The material sequenced was naive CD8+ T cells from blood, with Jurkat cell RNA spiked in. Subset of the sample: FACS-sorted CD8+CD4-CCR7+CD45RA+ naive T cells. The origin of the receptors is a human donor in good health. Some libraries in this study had Jurkat cell RNA spiked in.

V and J are TRBV5-4 and TRBJ2-5; D may correspond to TRBD1 or TRBD2 (5 bases each). This CDR3 has 15 residues. V was clipped by 2 bases and J by 4 bases, with 15 bases between them. Germline loops: CDR1 SGHNT, CDR2 YYREEE (reference sequence). The CDR3 DNA is TGTGCCAGCAGCTTTAAACAGGAACGGGGAGAGACCCAGTACTTC. This encodes CASSFKQERGETQYF.

This clonotype was picked up many times. The rearrangement links TRBV28 to TRBJ2-3; D is possibly TRBD1 or TRBD2 (5 bases each). Trimming stripped 9 bases from V and 2 bases from J, with 12 bases between. From germline, CDR1 is MDHEN and CDR2 SYDVKM. CDR3 size: 13 residues. CDR3 sequence reads: CASLGDYTDTQYF. In DNA form, the CDR3 reads TGTGCCAGTCTGGGGGATTACACAGATACGCAGTATTTT.

The gene calls are TRBV3-1 and TRBJ1-3, with D unclear. Germline values: CDR1 LGHDT, CDR2 YNNKEL (reference sequence). Trimming left V 1 base short and J 4 bases short, with 8 bases between. The CDR3 extends over 14 amino acids. The CDR3 bases are TGTGCCAGCAGCCAAGGATCTTTCGGAAACACCATATATTTT. Translated: CASSQGSFGNTIYF.

The J gene is TRBJ1-5, the V gene TRBV6-5; D gene unclear. This CDR3 has 12 amino acids. The germline gives CDR1 MNHEY, CDR2 SVGAGI. V shed 7 bases and J shed 3 bases, with 7 bases lying between them. The CDR3 DNA reads as TGTGCCAGCAATGAATTCAATCAGCCCCAGCATTTT. Protein product: CASNEFNQPQHF.

This clonotype was recorded a few times. As DNA, the CDR3 is TGTGCCAGCAGCGTAGAACAGGGTCCTGAGCAGTTCTTC. Translated: CASSVEQGPEQFF. The V call is TRBV9, the J call TRBJ2-1, with a weak D call TRBD1 (6 bases). The CDR3 is 13 residues long. Germline loops: CDR1 SGDLS, CDR2 YYNGEE. Trimming removed 0 bases from V and 9 bases from J, with 10 bases in between. The full variable domain, in which reference TRBV9 and TRBJ2-1 provide the parts outside the CDR3, is DSGVTQTPKHLITATGQRVTLRCSPRSGDLSVYWYQQSLDQGLQFLIQYYNGEERAKGNILERFSAQQFPDLHSELNLSSLELGDSALYFCASSVEQGPEQFFGPGTRLTVL.

The chain couples TRBV9 to TRBJ2-7; D is perhaps TRBD2 (6 bases). The CDR3 runs 18 residues. CDR1 is SGDLS, CDR2 YYNGEE, per germline. V shed 0 bases and J shed 2 bases, with 21 bases lying between them. The CDR3 sequence: CASSVAWDSREATYEQYF. Here the CDR3 DNA reads TGTGCCAGCAGCGTAGCGTGGGACTCAAGAGAGGCGACCTACGAGCAGTACTTC.

Worth noting for this clonotype: The junction and the germline gene differ at one end; a read error may be behind it. V gene TRBV7-9 combines with J gene TRBJ2-2; D might be TRBD1 (6 bases). This CDR3 has 12 amino acids. CDR1 and CDR2 (germline): SEHNR, FQNEAQ (reference sequence). CDR3 in DNA: TGTGCCAGCAGTGGGGGCTCCGGGGAGCTGTGTTTT. Protein product: CASSGGSGELCF.

The gene calls are TRBV28 and TRBJ1-2; maybe TRBD1 (5 bases). Germline V gene sequence: CDR1 MDHEN, CDR2 SYDVKM. The V end lost 6 bases, the J end lost 2 bases, and 19 bases lay between the germline ends. The CDR3 is 16 residues long. The CDR3 DNA sequence: TGTGCCAGCAGCCCCCGGGACGAAAACCGGAACTATGGCTACACCTTC. Translated: CASSPRDENRNYGYTF.

The chain joins TRBV12-3 or TRBV12-4 to TRBJ1-2; 10 bases fit TRBD1. The length of the CDR3 is 15 residues. V lost 2 bases to trimming and J lost 3 bases; unmatched junction nucleotides: 3. CDR3 sequence: CASSLIGTGDYGYTF. DNA of the CDR3: TGTGCCAGCAGTTTAATAGGGACAGGGGACTATGGCTACACCTTC.

The chain couples TRBV28 to TRBJ1-5; possibly TRBD1 for D (5 bases). The CDR3 covers 15 residues. Trimming removed 5 bases at V and 0 bases at J, with 11 bases between. From germline, CDR1 is MDHEN and CDR2 SYDVKM. The CDR3 bases are TGTGCCAGCAGTGTCGTGGGACCTAGCAATCAGCCCCAGCATTTT. Protein sequence: CASSVVGPSNQPQHF.

Note on this clonotype: A much larger clone sits a single nucleotide away, making a read error possible. The V gene is TRBV28, the J gene TRBJ2-1; 7 nucleotides match TRBD2. Germline assignment: CDR1 MDHEN and CDR2 SYDVKM. This CDR3 comprises 16 residues. The ends lost 7 bases at V and 0 bases at J; junction bases unmatched: 9. CDR3 protein: CASTPGGLGSYNEQFF. The CDR3 DNA reads as TGTGCCAGCACTCCCGGAGGACTAGGCTCCTACAATGAGCAGTTCTTC.

This clonotype came up many times. The chain has TRBV5-1 and TRBJ1-1; D gene ambiguous. CDR3 length: 13 residues. Trimming left V 0 bases short and J 7 bases short, with 10 bases between. Germline CDR1 SGHRS, CDR2 YFSETQ. The CDR3 DNA reads as TGCGCCAGCAGCTTGGAAACTGCCAGTGAAGCTTTCTTT. Protein: CASSLETASEAFF.

This clonotype came up many times. This chain uses TRBV28 with TRBJ1-1, with 8 bases identical to TRBD1. The ends lost 6 bases at V and 6 bases at J; junction bases unmatched: 9. The germline V gene encodes CDR1 MDHEN and CDR2 SYDVKM. The CDR3 consists of 14 residues. Written as DNA, the CDR3 is TGTGCCAGCAGACTCGACAGGGGTTCCCCTGAAGCTTTCTTT. It codes for CASRLDRGSPEAFF.

The chain joins TRBV27 to TRBJ2-6, with TRBD1 matching 9 bases. V gave up 5 bases and J gave up 2 bases; unmatched junction bases: 7. In germline, CDR1 is MNHEY, CDR2 SMNVEV (reference sequence). The CDR3 covers 17 residues. For the CDR3, the DNA is TGTGCCAGCAGTCCTCTAAGACAGGGGGCTGGGGCCAACGTCCTGACTTTC. Encoded protein: CASSPLRQGAGANVLTF. Complete variable domain (other parts from reference TRBV27 and TRBJ2-6): EAQVTQNPRYLITVTGKKLTVTCSQNMNHEYMSWYRQDPGLGLRQIYYSMNVEVTDKGDVPEGYKVSRKEKRNFPLILESPSPNQTSLYFCASSPLRQGAGANVLTFGAGSRLTVL.

This clonotype has a count of ten or more. CDR3 sequence (DNA): TGCAGTGCTCGCCACCGGACCCTTTCTTACGAGCAGTACTTC. Translation: CSARHRTLSYEQYF. The chain recombines TRBV20-1 with TRBJ2-7; D call uncertain. The CDR3 runs to 14 residues. Germline CDR1 is DFQATT and CDR2 is SNEGSKA (reference sequence). The germline V and J ends were trimmed by 5 bases and 4 bases, with 18 bases remaining between them.

There are a few counts of this clonotype. The V and J genes are TRBV5-6 and TRBJ1-4, with a possible D match to TRBD1 (6 bases). The V end lost 2 bases, the J end lost 5 bases, and 19 bases lay between the germline ends. From germline, CDR1 is SGHDT and CDR2 YYEEEE. The length of the CDR3 is 17 residues. The CDR3: CASSFFSQGRRNEKLFF. DNA for the CDR3: TGTGCCAGCAGCTTCTTTTCTCAGGGGAGGCGGAATGAAAAACTGTTTTTT.

This clonotype was detected only a few times. The chain employs TRBV4-3 and TRBJ2-7; 7 bases align to TRBD1. V lost 0 bases and J lost 5; bases outside the gene matches: 7. The CDR3 spans 15 residues. The germline CDR1 and CDR2 sequences are LGHNA and YSLEER. CDR3 protein: CASSQDRTGANEQYF. Here the CDR3 DNA reads TGCGCCAGCAGCCAAGATCGTACAGGGGCTAACGAGCAGTACTTC.

This clonotype has just a few counts. J is TRBJ2-2 and V is TRBV4-3; TRBD1 is a possible D gene (5 bases). Between the trimmed V and J ends, which lost 2 bases and 7 bases, there was a span of 14 bases. Germline CDR1 LGHNA, CDR2 YSLEER. This CDR3 region has 15 residues. CDR3 DNA: TGCGCCAGCAGCCAATTTAGTAGGGGAAGCGGGGAGCTGTTTTTT. Its translation: CASSQFSRGSGELFF.